Detailed here is one T cell receptor beta chain. From germline, CDR1 is MNHEY and CDR2 SMNVEV (reference sequence). The CDR3 runs 14 residues. The V end lost 2 bases, the J end lost 1 base, and 8 bases lay between the germline ends. This sample is drawn from a study of OX40 agonist ivuxolimab in advanced cancers. For the study at large: An anti-OX40 (CD134) antibody with agonistic activity, ivuxolimab, was administered to patients. Intravenous ivuxolimab was administered to patients every 2 weeks at 0.01 to 10 mg/kg. Enrollees could have had prior anti-PD-1, anti-PD-L1 or anti-CTLA-4 therapy, which about 40% had received.

Method: immunoSEQ multiplex PCR; TCRdb's copy keeps in-frame clones and lacks some. Here the sample spans fewer than 85,000 clones, 80% being singletons. The TCR comes from an adult with an advanced solid tumor such as melanoma, head and neck, liver or kidney cancer. The chain combines TRBV27 with TRBJ2-5; D could derive from TRBD1 or TRBD2 (5 bases each). The sample here was CD4+ or CD8+ T cells sorted from blood, taken in a trial of the OX40 agonist ivuxolimab. The CDR3: CASSLRGVQETQYF. In DNA, the CDR3 is TGTGCCAGCAGTTTAAGGGGAGTCCAAGAGACCCAGTACTTC.